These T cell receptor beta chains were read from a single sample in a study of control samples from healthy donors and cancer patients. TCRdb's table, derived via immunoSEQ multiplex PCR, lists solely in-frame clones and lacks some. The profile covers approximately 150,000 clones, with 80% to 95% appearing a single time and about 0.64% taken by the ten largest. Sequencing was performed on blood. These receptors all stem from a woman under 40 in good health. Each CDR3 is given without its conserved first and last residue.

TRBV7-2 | ASSLGGPFPSGANVLT
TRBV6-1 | ASSEGGHLGSEKLF
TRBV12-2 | ASRRTETGTQY
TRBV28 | ASSTPGLAIHEQY
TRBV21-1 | ASSKRPSGGRTDTQY
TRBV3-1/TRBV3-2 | ASSRTSGYTDTQY
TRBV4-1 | ASSQEEGGLAGDNEQF
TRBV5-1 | ASSFLLAGGNEQF
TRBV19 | ASSETGGLIGYT
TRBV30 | AWHHPDRLFYGYT
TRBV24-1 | ATSDREWDLSTDTQY
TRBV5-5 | ASSLGTGFHEQY
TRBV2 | ASGGGARGEQY
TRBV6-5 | ASIVTPQLNQPQH
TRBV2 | ASMWGLAGVQETQY
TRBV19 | ASSDGEWIRGYT
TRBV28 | ASSTGAGANVLT
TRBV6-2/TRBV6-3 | ASSTRTSGVPSTGELF
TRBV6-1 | ASSEQVVEKLF
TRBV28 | ASSYRNTEAF
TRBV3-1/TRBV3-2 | ASSRVSGSYNEQF
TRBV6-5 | ASSISPGYQETQY
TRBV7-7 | ASSHTAGGNNEQF
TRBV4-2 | ASSQDTGVNQPQH
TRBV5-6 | ASSLPGSYGYT
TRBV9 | ASSTGTSGMNEQF
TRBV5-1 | ASSLTGEQPQH
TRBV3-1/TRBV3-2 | ASSHALQVGYEQY
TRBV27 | ASSWAGQNIYGYT
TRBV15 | ATSRDPGINTEAF
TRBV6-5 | ASGTSGGFYNEQF